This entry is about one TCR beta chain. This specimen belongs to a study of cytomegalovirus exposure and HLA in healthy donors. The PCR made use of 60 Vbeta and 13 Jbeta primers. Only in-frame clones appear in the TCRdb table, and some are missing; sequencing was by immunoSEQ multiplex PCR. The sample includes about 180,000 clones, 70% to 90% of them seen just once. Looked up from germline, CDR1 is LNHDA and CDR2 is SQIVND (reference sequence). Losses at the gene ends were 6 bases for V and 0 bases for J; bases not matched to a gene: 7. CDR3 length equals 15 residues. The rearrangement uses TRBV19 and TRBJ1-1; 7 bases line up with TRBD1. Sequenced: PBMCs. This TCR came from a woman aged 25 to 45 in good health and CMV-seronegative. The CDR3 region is CASRGTGTVNTEAFF. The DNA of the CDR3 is TGTGCCAGTAGAGGCACCGGGACAGTGAACACTGAAGCTTTCTTT.